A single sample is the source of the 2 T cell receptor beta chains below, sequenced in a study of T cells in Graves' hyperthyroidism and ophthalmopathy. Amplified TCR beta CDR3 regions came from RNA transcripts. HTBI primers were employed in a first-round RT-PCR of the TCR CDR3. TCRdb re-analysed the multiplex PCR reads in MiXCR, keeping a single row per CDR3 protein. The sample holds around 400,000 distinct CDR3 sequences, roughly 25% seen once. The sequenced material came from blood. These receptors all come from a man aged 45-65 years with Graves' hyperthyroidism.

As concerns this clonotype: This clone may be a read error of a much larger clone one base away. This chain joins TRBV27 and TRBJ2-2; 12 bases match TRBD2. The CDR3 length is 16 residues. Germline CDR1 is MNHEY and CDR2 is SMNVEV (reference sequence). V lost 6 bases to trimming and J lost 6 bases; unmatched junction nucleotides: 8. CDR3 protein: CASRPPASGGAGELFF. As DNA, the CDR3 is TGTGCCAGCAGGCCTCCGGCTAGCGGGGGGGCCGGGGAGCTGTTTTTT.

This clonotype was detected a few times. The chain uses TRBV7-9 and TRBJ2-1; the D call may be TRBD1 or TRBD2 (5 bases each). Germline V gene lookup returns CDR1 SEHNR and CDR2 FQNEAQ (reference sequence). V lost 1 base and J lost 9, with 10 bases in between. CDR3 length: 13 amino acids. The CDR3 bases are TGTGCCAGCAGCTTAGAGGTCGGGACTGAGCAGTTCTTC. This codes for CASSLEVGTEQFF. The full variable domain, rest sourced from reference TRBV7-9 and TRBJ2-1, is DTGVSQNPRHKITKRGQNVTFRCDPISEHNRLYWYRQTLGQGPEFLTYFQNEAQLEKSRLLSDRFSAERPKGSFSTLEIQRTEQGDSAMYLCASSLEVGTEQFFGPGTRLTVL.